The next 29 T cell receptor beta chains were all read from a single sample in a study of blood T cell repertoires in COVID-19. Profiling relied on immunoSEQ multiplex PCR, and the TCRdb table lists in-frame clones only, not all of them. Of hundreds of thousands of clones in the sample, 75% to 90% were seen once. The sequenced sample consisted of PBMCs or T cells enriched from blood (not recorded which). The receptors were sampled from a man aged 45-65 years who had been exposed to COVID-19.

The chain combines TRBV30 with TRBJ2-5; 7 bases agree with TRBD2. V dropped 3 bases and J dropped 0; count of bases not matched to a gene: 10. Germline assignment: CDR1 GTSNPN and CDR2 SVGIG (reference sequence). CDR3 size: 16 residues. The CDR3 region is CAWSDGLAVNQETQYF. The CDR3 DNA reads TGTGCCTGGAGCGACGGCCTAGCGGTGAACCAAGAGACCCAGTACTTC.

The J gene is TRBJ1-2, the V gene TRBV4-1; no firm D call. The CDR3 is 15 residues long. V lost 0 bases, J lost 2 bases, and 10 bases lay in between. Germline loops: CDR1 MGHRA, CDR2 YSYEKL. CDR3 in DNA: TGCGCCAGCAGCCAAGACGAGAGGAAGAACTATGGCTACACCTTC. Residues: CASSQDERKNYGYTF.

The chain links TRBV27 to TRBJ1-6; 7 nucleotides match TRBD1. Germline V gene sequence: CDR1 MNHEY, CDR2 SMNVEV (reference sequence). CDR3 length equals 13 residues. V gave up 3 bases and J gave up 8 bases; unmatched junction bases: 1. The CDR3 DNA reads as TGTGCCAGCAGTTTTACAGGGGATTCACCCCTCCACTTT. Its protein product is CASSFTGDSPLHF.

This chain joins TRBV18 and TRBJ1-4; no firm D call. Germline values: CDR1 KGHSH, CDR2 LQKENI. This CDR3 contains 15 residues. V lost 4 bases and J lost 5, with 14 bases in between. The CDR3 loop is CASSRGQQSNEKLFF. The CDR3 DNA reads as TGTGCCAGCTCACGTGGGCAACAATCGAATGAAAAACTGTTTTTT.

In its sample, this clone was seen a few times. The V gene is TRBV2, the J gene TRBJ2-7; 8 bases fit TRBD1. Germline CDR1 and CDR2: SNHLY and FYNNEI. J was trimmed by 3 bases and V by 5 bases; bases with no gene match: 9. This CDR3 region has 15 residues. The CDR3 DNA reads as TGTGCCAGCAGTCCCTCTTCGACAGGGGACTACGAGCAGTACGTC. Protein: CASSPSSTGDYEQYV.

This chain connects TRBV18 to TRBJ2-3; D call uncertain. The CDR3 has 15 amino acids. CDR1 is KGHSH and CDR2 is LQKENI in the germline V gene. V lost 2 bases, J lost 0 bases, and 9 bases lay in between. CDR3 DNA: TGTGCCAGCTCACCAGCTTTGACTAGCACAGATACGCAGTATTTT. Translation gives CASSPALTSTDTQYF.

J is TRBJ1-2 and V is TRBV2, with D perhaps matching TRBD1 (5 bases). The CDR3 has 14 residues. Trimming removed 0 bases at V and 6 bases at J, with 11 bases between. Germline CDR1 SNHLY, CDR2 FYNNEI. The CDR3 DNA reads TGTGCCAGCAGTGAAGCTAGGGGCGGTCATGGCTACACCTTC. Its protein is CASSEARGGHGYTF.

The CDR3 DNA sequence: TGCGCCAGCAGCTTGGGGTCAGGGGGCTCTGAAGCTTTCTTT. It encodes CASSLGSGGSEAFF. The chain is built from TRBV5-1 and TRBJ1-1, with 8 bases fitting TRBD1. Germline values: CDR1 SGHRS, CDR2 YFSETQ. Germline trimming cut 0 bases from V and 6 bases from J; bases unmatched to any gene: 4. The CDR3 consists of 14 residues.

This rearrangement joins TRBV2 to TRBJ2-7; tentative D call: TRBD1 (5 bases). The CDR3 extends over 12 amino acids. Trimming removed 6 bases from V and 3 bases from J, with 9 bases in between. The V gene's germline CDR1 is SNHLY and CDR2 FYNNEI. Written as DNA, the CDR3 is TGTGCCAGCAGGGGCAGGGACTACGAGCAGTACTTC. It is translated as CASRGRDYEQYF.

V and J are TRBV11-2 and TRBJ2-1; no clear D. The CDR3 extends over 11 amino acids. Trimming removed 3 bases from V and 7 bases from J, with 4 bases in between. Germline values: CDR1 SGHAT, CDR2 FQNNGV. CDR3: CASSLQNEQFF. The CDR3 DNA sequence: TGTGCCAGCAGCTTGCAGAATGAGCAGTTCTTC.

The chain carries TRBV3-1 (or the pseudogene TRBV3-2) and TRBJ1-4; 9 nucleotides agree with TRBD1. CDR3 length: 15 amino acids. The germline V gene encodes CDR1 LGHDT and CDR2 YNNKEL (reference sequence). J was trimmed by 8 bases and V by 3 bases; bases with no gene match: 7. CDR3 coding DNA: TGTGCCAGCAGCCATTTACAGGGGGCAGGCGAAAAACTGTTTTTT. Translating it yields CASSHLQGAGEKLFF.

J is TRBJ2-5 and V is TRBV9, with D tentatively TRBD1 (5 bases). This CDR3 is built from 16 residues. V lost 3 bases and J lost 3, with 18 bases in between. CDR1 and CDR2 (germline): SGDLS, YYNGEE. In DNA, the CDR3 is TGTGCCAGCAGCGCCCAGATTTCTGGGGCTGAAGAGACCCAGTACTTC. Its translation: CASSAQISGAEETQYF.

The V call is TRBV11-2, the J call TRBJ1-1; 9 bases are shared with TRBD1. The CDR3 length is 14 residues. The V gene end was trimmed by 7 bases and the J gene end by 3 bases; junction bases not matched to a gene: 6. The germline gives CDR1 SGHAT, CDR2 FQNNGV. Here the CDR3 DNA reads TGTGCCAGCACCCCGGACAGGGGTCACACTGAAGCTTTCTTT. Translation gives CASTPDRGHTEAFF.

The CDR3 spells CASSLQDSPEIYGYTF. Written as DNA, the CDR3 is TGTGCCAGCAGCTTACAGGACAGCCCAGAGATATATGGCTACACCTTC. The chain recombines TRBV13 with TRBJ1-2; weak D call: TRBD1 (6 bases). The CDR3 is 16 amino acids. The V end lost 2 bases, the J end lost 5 bases, and 18 bases lay between the germline ends. CDR1 and CDR2 (germline): PRHDT, FYEKMQ (reference sequence).

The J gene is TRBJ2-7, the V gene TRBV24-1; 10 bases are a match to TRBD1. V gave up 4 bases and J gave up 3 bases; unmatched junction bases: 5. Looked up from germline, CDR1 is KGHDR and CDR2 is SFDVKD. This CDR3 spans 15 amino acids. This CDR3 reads CATSDTRDRGYEQYV. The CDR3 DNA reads TGTGCCACCAGTGACACAAGGGACAGGGGCTACGAGCAGTACGTC.

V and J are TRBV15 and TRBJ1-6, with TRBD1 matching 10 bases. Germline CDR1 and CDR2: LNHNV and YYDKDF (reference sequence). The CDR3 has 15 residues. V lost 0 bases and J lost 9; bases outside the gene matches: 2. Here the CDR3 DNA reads TGTGCCACCAGCAGAGATAGACAGGGGGCTTCACCCCTCCACTTT. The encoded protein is CATSRDRQGASPLHF.

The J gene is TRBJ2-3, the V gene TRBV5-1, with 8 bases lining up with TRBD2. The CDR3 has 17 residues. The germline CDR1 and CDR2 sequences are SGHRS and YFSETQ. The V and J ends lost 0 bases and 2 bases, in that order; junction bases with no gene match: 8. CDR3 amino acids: CASSLATSGLHTDTQYF. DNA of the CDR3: TGCGCCAGCAGCTTGGCCACTAGCGGATTACACACAGATACGCAGTATTTT. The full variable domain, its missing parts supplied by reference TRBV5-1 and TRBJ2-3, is KAGVTQTPRYLIKTRGQQVTLSCSPISGHRSVSWYQQTPGQGLQFLFEYFSETQRNKGNFPGRFSGRQFSNSRSEMNVSTLELGDSALYLCASSLATSGLHTDTQYFGPGTRLTVL.

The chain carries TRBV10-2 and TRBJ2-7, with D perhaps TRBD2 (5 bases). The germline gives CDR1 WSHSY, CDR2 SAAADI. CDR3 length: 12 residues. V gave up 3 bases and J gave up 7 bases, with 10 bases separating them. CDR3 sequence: CASSDGVGEQYV. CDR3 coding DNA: TGCGCCAGCAGTGACGGGGTCGGAGAGCAGTACGTC.

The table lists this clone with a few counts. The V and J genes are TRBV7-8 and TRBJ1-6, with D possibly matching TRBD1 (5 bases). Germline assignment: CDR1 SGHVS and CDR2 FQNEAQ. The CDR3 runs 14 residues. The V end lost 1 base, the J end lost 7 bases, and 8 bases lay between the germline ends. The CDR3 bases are TGTGCCAGCAGCTTAGAAGCAGGGAATTCACCCCTCCACTTT. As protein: CASSLEAGNSPLHF.

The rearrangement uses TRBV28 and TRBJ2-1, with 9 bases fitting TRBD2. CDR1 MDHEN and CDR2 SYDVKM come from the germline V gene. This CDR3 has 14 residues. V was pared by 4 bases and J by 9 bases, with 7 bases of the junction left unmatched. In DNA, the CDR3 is TGTGCCAGCAGTTCCGGGACTAGCATCCGTGAGCAGTTCTTC. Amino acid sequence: CASSSGTSIREQFF.

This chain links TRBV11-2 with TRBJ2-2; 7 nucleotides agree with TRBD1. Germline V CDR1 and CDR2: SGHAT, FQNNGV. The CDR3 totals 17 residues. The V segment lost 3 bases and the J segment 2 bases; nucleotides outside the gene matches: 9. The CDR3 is CASSFSPGTENTGELFF. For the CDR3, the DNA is TGTGCCAGCAGCTTCAGCCCCGGGACAGAAAACACCGGGGAGCTGTTTTTT.

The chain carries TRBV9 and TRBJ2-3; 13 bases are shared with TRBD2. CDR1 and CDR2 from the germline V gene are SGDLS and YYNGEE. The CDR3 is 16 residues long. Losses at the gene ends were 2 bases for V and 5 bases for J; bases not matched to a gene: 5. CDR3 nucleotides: TGTGCCAGCAGCGTTATCTGGACTAGCGGGGGAGATACGCAGTATTTT. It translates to CASSVIWTSGGDTQYF. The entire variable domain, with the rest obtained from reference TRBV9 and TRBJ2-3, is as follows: DSGVTQTPKHLITATGQRVTLRCSPRSGDLSVYWYQQSLDQGLQFLIQYYNGEERAKGNILERFSAQQFPDLHSELNLSSLELGDSALYFCASSVIWTSGGDTQYFGPGTRLTVL.

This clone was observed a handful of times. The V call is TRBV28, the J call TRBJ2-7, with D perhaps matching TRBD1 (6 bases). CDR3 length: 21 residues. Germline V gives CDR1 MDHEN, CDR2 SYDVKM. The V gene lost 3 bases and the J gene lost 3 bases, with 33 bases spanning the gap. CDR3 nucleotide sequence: TGTGCCAGCAGTTTTTCCCGACAGGCGAGCAGGCCCCAAATCGCTGACTACGAGCAGTACGTC. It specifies CASSFSRQASRPQIADYEQYV.

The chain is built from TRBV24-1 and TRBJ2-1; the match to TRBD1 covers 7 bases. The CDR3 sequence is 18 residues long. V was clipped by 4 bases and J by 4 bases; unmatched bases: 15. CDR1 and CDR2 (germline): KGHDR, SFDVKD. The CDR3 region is CATSEGPGQLNLYNEQFF. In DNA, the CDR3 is TGTGCCACCAGTGAAGGACCGGGACAGCTTAACCTTTACAATGAGCAGTTCTTC.

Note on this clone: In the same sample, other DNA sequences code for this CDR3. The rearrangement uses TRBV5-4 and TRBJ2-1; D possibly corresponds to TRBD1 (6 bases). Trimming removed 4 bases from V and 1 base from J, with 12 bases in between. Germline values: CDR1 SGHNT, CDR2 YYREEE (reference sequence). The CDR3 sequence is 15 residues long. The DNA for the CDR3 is TGTGCCAGCAGCCTGGACAGTAGATCCTACAATGAGCAGTTCTTC. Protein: CASSLDSRSYNEQFF. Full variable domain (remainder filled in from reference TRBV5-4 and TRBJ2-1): ETGVTQSPTHLIKTRGQQVTLRCSSQSGHNTVSWYQQALGQGPQFIFQYYREEENGRGNFPPRFSGLQFPNYSSELNVNALELDDSALYLCASSLDSRSYNEQFFGPGTRLTVL.

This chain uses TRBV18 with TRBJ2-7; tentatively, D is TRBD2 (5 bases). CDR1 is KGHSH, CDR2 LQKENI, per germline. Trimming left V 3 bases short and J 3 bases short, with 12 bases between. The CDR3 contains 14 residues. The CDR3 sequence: CASSPYSRGYEQYV. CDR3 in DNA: TGTGCCAGCTCACCCTATTCTCGGGGCTACGAGCAGTACGTC.

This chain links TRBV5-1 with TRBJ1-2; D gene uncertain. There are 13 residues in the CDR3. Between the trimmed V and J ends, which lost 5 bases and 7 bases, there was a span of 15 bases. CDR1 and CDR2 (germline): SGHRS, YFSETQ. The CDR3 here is CASRPDGLGGYTF. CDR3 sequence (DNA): TGCGCCAGCAGACCGGATGGGCTGGGTGGCTACACCTTC.

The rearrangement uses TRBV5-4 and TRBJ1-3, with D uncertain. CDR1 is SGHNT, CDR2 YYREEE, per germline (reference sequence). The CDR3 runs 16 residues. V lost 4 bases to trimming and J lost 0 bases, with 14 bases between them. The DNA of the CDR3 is TGTGCCAGCAGCCCCGGCGGGAGGGACTCTGGAAACACCATATATTTT. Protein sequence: CASSPGGRDSGNTIYF. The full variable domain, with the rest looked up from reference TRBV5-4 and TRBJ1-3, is ETGVTQSPTHLIKTRGQQVTLRCSSQSGHNTVSWYQQALGQGPQFIFQYYREEENGRGNFPPRFSGLQFPNYSSELNVNALELDDSALYLCASSPGGRDSGNTIYFGEGSWLTVV.

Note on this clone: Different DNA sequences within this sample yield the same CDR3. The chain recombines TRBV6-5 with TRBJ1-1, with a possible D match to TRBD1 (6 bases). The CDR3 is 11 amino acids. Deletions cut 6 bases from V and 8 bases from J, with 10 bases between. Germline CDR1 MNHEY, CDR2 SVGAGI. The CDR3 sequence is CASSQGTEAFF. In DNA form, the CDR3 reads TGTGCCAGCAGCCAAGGGACAGAAGCTTTCTTT.